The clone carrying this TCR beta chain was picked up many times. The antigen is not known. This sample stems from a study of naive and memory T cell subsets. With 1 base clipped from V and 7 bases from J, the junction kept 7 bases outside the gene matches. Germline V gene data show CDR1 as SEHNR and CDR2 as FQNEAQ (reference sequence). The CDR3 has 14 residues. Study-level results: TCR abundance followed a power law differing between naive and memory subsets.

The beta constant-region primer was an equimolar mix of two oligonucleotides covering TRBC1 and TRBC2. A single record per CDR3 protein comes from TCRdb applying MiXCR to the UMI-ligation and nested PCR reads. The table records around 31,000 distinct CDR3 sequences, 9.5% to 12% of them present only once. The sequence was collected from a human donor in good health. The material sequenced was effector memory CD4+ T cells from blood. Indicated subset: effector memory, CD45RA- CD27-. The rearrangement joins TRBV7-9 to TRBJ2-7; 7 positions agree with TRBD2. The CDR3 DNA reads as TGTGCCAGCAGCTTAGGGGGAGGGCCGGGAGAGCAGTACTTC. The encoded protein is CASSLGGGPGEQYF.